These 27 T cell receptor beta chains were all obtained from the same sample, sequenced in a study of CD8+CD57+ T cells in acquired aplastic anemia. Sequenced patients had shown CD8+CD57+ cell expansion by flow cytometry. The template for TCR beta VDJ and CDR3 sequence profiling was genomic DNA. Via MiXCR, TCRdb re-called the reads, giving one row per CDR3 protein. The table includes 200,000 to 250,000 distinct CDR3 sequences, under 50% detected once. The sequenced sample was sorted CD4+, CD8+, or CD8+CD57+ T cells (not recorded which) from PBMCs. The receptors shown here come from a human donor with aplastic anemia.

This clonotype has more than one count but fewer than ten. This rearrangement joins TRBV18 to TRBJ1-4, with 10 nucleotides matching TRBD1. The CDR3 covers 17 residues. J gave up 7 bases and V 3 bases, and 11 bases lay outside the gene matches. Per germline, CDR1 KGHSH and CDR2 LQKENI. The DNA of the CDR3 is TGTGCCAGCTCACCGGCCCTGGACAGGGGGACGAGTGAAAAACTGTTTTTT. Translation gives CASSPALDRGTSEKLFF.

The V and J genes are TRBV2 and TRBJ1-5; no firm D call. Germline assignment: CDR1 SNHLY and CDR2 FYNNEI. V shed 6 bases and J shed 6 bases, with 9 bases lying between them. This CDR3 spans 12 amino acids. The CDR3 spells CASRAGSQPQHF. The CDR3 DNA follows: TGTGCCAGCAGAGCTGGTAGTCAGCCCCAGCATTTT.

The rearrangement joins TRBV19 to TRBJ1-1; D gene ambiguous. This CDR3 has 11 residues. Per the germline V gene, CDR1 is LNHDA and CDR2 is SQIVND (reference sequence). Between the trimmed V and J ends, which lost 7 bases and 2 bases, there was a span of 5 bases. The CDR3, as DNA: TGTGCCAGTATTCGAAACACTGAAGCTTTCTTT. Translating gives CASIRNTEAFF. The complete variable domain, with remaining parts taken from reference TRBV19 and TRBJ1-1, reads DGGITQSPKYLFRKEGQNVTLSCEQNLNHDAMYWYRQDPGQGLRLIYYSQIVNDFQKGDIAEGYSVSREKKESFPLTVTSAQKNPTAFYLCASIRNTEAFFGQGTRLTVV.

This clonotype was detected many times. The chain employs TRBV6-1 and TRBJ2-2; TRBD2 might be the D (5 bases). CDR1 and CDR2 (germline): MNHNS, SASEGT. The CDR3 runs to 14 residues. Trimming took off 1 base at V and 6 bases at J, with 9 bases between the two ends. The CDR3 sequence: CASSEEPRAGELFF. CDR3 nucleotide sequence: TGTGCCAGCAGTGAAGAACCGAGGGCCGGGGAGCTGTTTTTT.

The chain couples TRBV15 to TRBJ2-6, with 7 nucleotides matching TRBD2. Unmatched junction bases numbered 11, after V lost 11 bases and J lost 1 base. The CDR3 sequence is 16 residues long. Germline CDR1 LNHNV, CDR2 YYDKDF (reference sequence). CDR3 loop: CAVASGEESGANVLTF. In nucleotides, the CDR3 is TGTGCCGTAGCCAGCGGGGAGGAATCTGGGGCCAACGTCCTGACTTTC.

This chain links TRBV5-4 with TRBJ2-1; 10 positions match TRBD2. V lost 2 bases, J lost 3 bases, and 8 bases stayed unmatched. Germline CDR1 SGHNT, CDR2 YYREEE (reference sequence). This CDR3 is 17 amino acids long. The CDR3 sequence: CASSFTGTSANYNEQFF. The CDR3 DNA reads TGTGCCAGCAGCTTCACCGGGACTAGCGCCAACTACAATGAGCAGTTCTTC.

This clonotype was counted only a few times. The chain recombines TRBV5-1 with TRBJ2-1; 9 positions match TRBD2. The CDR3 runs 15 residues. The ends lost 4 bases at V and 4 bases at J; junction bases unmatched: 6. CDR1 and CDR2 (germline): SGHRS, YFSETQ. The CDR3 is CASSGAGGVYNEQFF. The CDR3 nucleotides are TGCGCCAGCAGCGGGGCGGGGGGGGTTTACAATGAGCAGTTCTTC.

This clonotype was found many times. The V gene is TRBV20-1, the J gene TRBJ2-7; 10 nucleotides align to TRBD1. The V gene end was trimmed by 6 bases and the J gene end by 6 bases; junction bases not matched to a gene: 38. The CDR3 sequence is 23 residues long. Germline V lookup: CDR1 DFQATT, CDR2 SNEGSKA (reference sequence). In DNA, the CDR3 is TGCAGTGCCAACCAGGGGGTCGATCCGGGACAGGGGTCGGTGGGGCTAGCGGATTTCGAGCAGTACTTC. As protein: CSANQGVDPGQGSVGLADFEQYF.

This clonotype occurred many times. V and J are TRBV19 and TRBJ1-5; no definite D call. The ends were cut back, 1 base at V and 4 bases at J, with 8 bases in the middle. The germline V gene has CDR1 LNHDA and CDR2 SQIVND (reference sequence). The CDR3 loop spans 14 amino acids. The CDR3 DNA reads TGTGCCAGTAGTATAGGGCAGGCTAATCAGCCCCAGCATTTT. Translated, it gives CASSIGQANQPQHF.

This clonotype was seen at least ten times. The rearrangement uses TRBV2 and TRBJ1-4; the D gene is possibly TRBD1 (5 bases). CDR3 length: 13 amino acids. Germline values: CDR1 SNHLY, CDR2 FYNNEI. Trimming left V 6 bases short and J 8 bases short, with 13 bases between. The CDR3 DNA is TGTGCCAGCAGCCCGGGGCCCGGGGAAAAACTGTTTTTT. It is translated as CASSPGPGEKLFF.

This sequence joins TRBV15 and TRBJ2-5; D ambiguous. The germline gives CDR1 LNHNV, CDR2 YYDKDF (reference sequence). The CDR3 has 13 amino acids. Trimming shortened V by 0 bases and J by 5 bases, and 7 bases separated the two germline ends. The CDR3 coding sequence is TGTGCCACCAGCAGAGACCCGTGGGAGACCCAGTACTTC. It specifies CATSRDPWETQYF.

Concerning this clonotype itself: One end of the junction varies from germline; a read error may be responsible. The chain uses TRBV7-2 and TRBJ1-1; D not certain. This CDR3 is built from 16 residues. Germline V gives CDR1 SGHTA, CDR2 FQGNSA. This CDR3 reads CASSHGATWRLSEASF. The CDR3, as DNA: TGTGCCAGCAGCCATGGCGCAACCTGGAGGCTGTCTGAAGCTTCCTTT. The full variable domain, with the rest looked up from reference TRBV7-2 and TRBJ1-1, is GAGVSQSPSNKVTEKGKDVELRCDPISGHTALYWYRQSLGQGLEFLIYFQGNSAPDKSGLPSDRFSAERTGGSVSTLTIQRTQQEDSAVYLCASSHGATWRLSEASFGQGTRLTVV.

This clonotype turned up a few times. The rearrangement joins TRBV24-1 to TRBJ1-2, with 9 nucleotides matching TRBD1. The CDR3 loop spans 15 amino acids. V lost 3 bases to trimming and J lost 3 bases; unmatched junction nucleotides: 4. Germline V lookup: CDR1 KGHDR, CDR2 SFDVKD. CDR3 in amino acids: CATSDPGQGDYGYTF. CDR3 coding DNA: TGTGCCACCAGTGATCCGGGACAGGGCGACTATGGCTACACCTTC.

The chain links TRBV5-1 to TRBJ2-3; the D is unclear. Trimming stripped 0 bases from V and 2 bases from J, with 7 bases between. This CDR3 contains 14 residues. CDR1 is SGHRS, CDR2 YFSETQ, per germline. The CDR3 DNA follows: TGCGCCAGCAGCTTGGAACTTAACACAGATACGCAGTATTTT. Translated: CASSLELNTDTQYF.

This clonotype was observed at least ten times. This sequence joins TRBV7-9 and TRBJ2-2; 7 bases fit TRBD1. This CDR3 spans 18 amino acids. Germline V CDR1 and CDR2: SEHNR, FQNEAQ (reference sequence). Losses at the gene ends were 3 bases for V and 0 bases for J; bases not matched to a gene: 10. The DNA for the CDR3 is TGTGCCAGCAGCTTTACTCAGACGGGGACAGCGAACACCGGGGAGCTGTTTTTT. Translating it yields CASSFTQTGTANTGELFF.

As concerns this clonotype: One base away lies a much larger clone, so this may be a sequencing read error. In nucleotides, the CDR3 is TGCAGCGCTTATAATGAAGAACTGTTTTTT. This translates into CSAYNEELFF. The chain recombines TRBV20-1 with TRBJ1-4; no reliable D call. The CDR3 spans 10 residues. In germline, CDR1 is DFQATT, CDR2 SNEGSKA (reference sequence).

This clonotype was seen only once. No conserved phenylalanine or tryptophan is present at the end of the CDR3, so a read error is the likely explanation. The rearrangement uses TRBV7-3 and TRBJ1-2; D is uncertain. V shed 8 bases and J shed 3 bases, with 13 bases lying between them. In germline, CDR1 is SGHTA, CDR2 FQGTGA. The CDR3 consists of 13 residues. CDR3 protein: CASRVTLDYGYTL. For the CDR3, the DNA is TGTGCCAGCCGCGTGACACTCGACTATGGCTACACCCTC.

There are many counts of this clonotype. The V gene is TRBV12-3 or TRBV12-4, the J gene TRBJ2-7; D gene uncertain. The CDR3 length is 14 residues. V dropped 1 base and J dropped 4 bases, with 11 bases sitting between them. CDR3 bases: TGTGCCAGCAGTTTAGGACCCGCAAGATACGAGCAGTACTTC. Its translation is CASSLGPARYEQYF.

This clonotype was counted a single time. The chain joins TRBV25-1 to TRBJ1-4; D possibly corresponds to TRBD1 (6 bases). Trimming shortened V by 7 bases and J by 7 bases, and 16 bases separated the two germline ends. Germline values: CDR1 MGHDK, CDR2 SYGVNS. The CDR3 has 14 amino acids. The CDR3 sequence is CASTKTGLGEKLFF. The CDR3 DNA sequence: TGTGCCAGCACTAAAACAGGGTTAGGTGAAAAACTGTTTTTT.

This clonotype was seen many times. V and J are TRBV7-9 and TRBJ1-2, with a possible D match to TRBD1 (6 bases). V was cut by 0 bases and J by 6 bases, with 11 bases left in between. Germline V gene sequence: CDR1 SEHNR, CDR2 FQNEAQ (reference sequence). This CDR3 is built from 14 residues. CDR3 in DNA: TGTGCCAGCAGCTTAGCGTGGACAGCGAATGGCTACACCTTC. It translates to CASSLAWTANGYTF.

This chain uses TRBV19 with TRBJ2-5; 10 nucleotides line up with TRBD2. V shed 4 bases, J shed 0 bases, and the junction held 5 bases outside the gene matches. CDR1 and CDR2 (germline): LNHDA, SQIVND (reference sequence). The CDR3 is 16 residues long. In nucleotides, the CDR3 is TGTGCCAGTAGTACCCACCTAGCGGGGGACCAAGAGACCCAGTACTTC. This sequence encodes CASSTHLAGDQETQYF.

This chain connects TRBV19 to TRBJ1-1; 9 bases fit TRBD1. Germline CDR1 reads LNHDA; CDR2 reads SQIVND (reference sequence). This CDR3 contains 16 residues. With V trimmed by 8 bases and J by 4 bases, 14 bases remained unmatched. The CDR3 bases are TGTGCCAGTGCTCCCTGGGACAGGGTGGTTGGCACTGAAGCTTTCTTT. Residues: CASAPWDRVVGTEAFF.

This clonotype was seen ten or more times. This sequence joins TRBV5-1 and TRBJ2-5; 7 nucleotides align to TRBD1. The germline V gene encodes CDR1 SGHRS and CDR2 YFSETQ. V lost 4 bases, J lost 0 bases, and 3 bases stayed unmatched. The CDR3 runs to 14 residues. CDR3 DNA sequence: TGCGCCAGCAGCGCGACAGGGAACCAAGAGACCCAGTACTTC. It specifies CASSATGNQETQYF.

This clonotype was counted at least ten times. This chain uses TRBV6-6 with TRBJ1-1; 12 bases fit TRBD1. Losses at the gene ends were 5 bases for V and 3 bases for J; bases not matched to a gene: 16. This CDR3 has 19 residues. Germline loops: CDR1 MNHNY, CDR2 SVGAGI (reference sequence). The DNA of the CDR3 is TGTGCCAGCAGTACCCCCCGGGACAGGGGGCGACCTTTGGACACTGAAGCTTTCTTT. It specifies CASSTPRDRGRPLDTEAFF.

This clonotype has a handful of counts. V is TRBV28 and J is TRBJ1-5; tentatively, D is TRBD1 (6 bases). The V gene lost 1 base and the J gene lost 7 bases, with 11 bases spanning the gap. CDR3 length: 14 amino acids. Germline V gene data show CDR1 as MDHEN and CDR2 as SYDVKM. This CDR3 reads CASSLLAQGQPQHF. Written as DNA, the CDR3 is TGTGCCAGCAGTTTATTGGCACAGGGCCAGCCCCAGCATTTT.

This clonotype has a count of ten or more. The chain recombines TRBV19 with TRBJ1-1; perhaps TRBD1 as D (5 bases). V dropped 5 bases and J dropped 1 base, with 11 bases sitting between them. The CDR3 contains 14 residues. Germline loops: CDR1 LNHDA, CDR2 SQIVND (reference sequence). CDR3 sequence reads: CASSLGTQNTEAFF. CDR3 coding DNA: TGTGCCAGTAGTCTAGGGACGCAGAACACTGAAGCTTTCTTT.

This clonotype was seen repeatedly, ten times or more. The chain couples TRBV12-3 or TRBV12-4 to TRBJ2-5, with D tentatively TRBD1 (5 bases). CDR3 length: 16 residues. V was clipped by 5 bases and J by 2 bases, with 18 bases between them. The CDR3 DNA follows: TGTGCCAGCAGTGCCCAGTTACTGGACATACAAGAGACCCAGTACTTC. Protein: CASSAQLLDIQETQYF.